The clone carrying this TCR beta chain was seen a single time. Its antigen is not identified. This specimen comes from a study of OX40 agonist ivuxolimab in advanced cancers. The overall study: Six ivuxolimab dose levels, 0.01 to 10 mg/kg, were given intravenously every 2 weeks. A mean age of 60 years, range roughly 20 to 79, was recorded, and more than 80% were male. Points from the study as a whole: Clonal expansion from baseline to week 6 occurred in both CD4+ and CD8+ T cells.

Trimming cost V 2 bases and J 8 bases; bases outside gene matches: 7. The germline gives CDR1 SNHLY, CDR2 FYNNEI. CDR3 length equals 15 residues. Profiling relied on immunoSEQ multiplex PCR, and the TCRdb table lists in-frame clones only, not all of them. Among 35,000 to 40,000 clones listed, around nine tenths were seen once. This sequence joins TRBV2 and TRBJ2-1, with 9 bases lining up with TRBD2. This receptor was identified in an adult with an advanced solid tumor such as melanoma, head and neck, liver or kidney cancer. Sequenced material: CD4+ or CD8+ T cells sorted from blood, taken in a trial of the OX40 agonist ivuxolimab. The CDR3 is CASSEFSGGRDEQFF. CDR3 nucleotide sequence: TGTGCCAGCAGTGAATTTAGCGGGGGCAGGGATGAGCAGTTCTTC.